This T cell receptor beta chain was identified in a study of T cells after yellow fever vaccination. Study outcomes and limitations: Post-booster reappearance was seen for most primary-vaccination clones (roughly 96% CD4, around 90% CD8). A secondary response was less intense yet reached its peak sooner, at day 5 versus 15.

Using its own MiXCR run on the 5' RACE reads, TCRdb lists one record per CDR3 protein. The table includes 150,000 to 200,000 distinct CDR3 sequences, around 9.3% detected once. The CDR3 is made up of 15 amino acids. Germline CDR1 is MNHNS and CDR2 is SASEGT. The junction had 6 bases not matched to a gene; V was cut back by 2 bases and J by 7 bases. This clonotype has just a few counts. What it binds is not known. This rearrangement joins TRBV6-1 to TRBJ2-1, with 9 bases that match TRBD1. Sequences were derived from CD8+ T cells sorted from PBMCs, sampled 45 days after the yellow fever booster vaccination. The clonotype was recovered from a man aged 18 to 30 who received the YFV17D yellow fever vaccine. CDR3 amino acids: CASSESDRGGNEQFF. In DNA form, the CDR3 reads TGTGCCAGCAGTGAATCGGACAGGGGCGGGAATGAGCAGTTCTTC.